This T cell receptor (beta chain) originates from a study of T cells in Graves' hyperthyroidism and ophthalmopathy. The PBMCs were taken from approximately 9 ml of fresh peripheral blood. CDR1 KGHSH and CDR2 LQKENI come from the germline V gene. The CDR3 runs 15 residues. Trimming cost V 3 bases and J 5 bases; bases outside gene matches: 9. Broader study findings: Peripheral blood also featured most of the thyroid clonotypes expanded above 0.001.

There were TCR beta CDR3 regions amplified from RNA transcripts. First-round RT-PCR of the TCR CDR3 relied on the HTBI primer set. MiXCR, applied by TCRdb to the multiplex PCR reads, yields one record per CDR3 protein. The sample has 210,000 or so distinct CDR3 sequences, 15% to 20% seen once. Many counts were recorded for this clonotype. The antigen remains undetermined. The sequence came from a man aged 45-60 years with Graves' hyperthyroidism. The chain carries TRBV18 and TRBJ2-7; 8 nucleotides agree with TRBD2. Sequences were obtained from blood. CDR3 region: CASSPLIGRGDEQYF. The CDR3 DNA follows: TGTGCCAGCTCACCTCTCATCGGGAGGGGCGACGAGCAGTACTTC.